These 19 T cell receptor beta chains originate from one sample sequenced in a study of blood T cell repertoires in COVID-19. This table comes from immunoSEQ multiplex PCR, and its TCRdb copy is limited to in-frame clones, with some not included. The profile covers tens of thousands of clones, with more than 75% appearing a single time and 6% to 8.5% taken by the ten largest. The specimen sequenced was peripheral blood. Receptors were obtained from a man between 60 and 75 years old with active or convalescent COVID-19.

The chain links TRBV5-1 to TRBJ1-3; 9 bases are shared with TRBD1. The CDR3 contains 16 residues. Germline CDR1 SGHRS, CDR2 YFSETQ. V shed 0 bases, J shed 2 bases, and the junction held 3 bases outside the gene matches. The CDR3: CASSLETGGTGNTIYF. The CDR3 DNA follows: TGCGCCAGCAGCTTGGAGACAGGGGGGACTGGAAACACCATATATTTT.

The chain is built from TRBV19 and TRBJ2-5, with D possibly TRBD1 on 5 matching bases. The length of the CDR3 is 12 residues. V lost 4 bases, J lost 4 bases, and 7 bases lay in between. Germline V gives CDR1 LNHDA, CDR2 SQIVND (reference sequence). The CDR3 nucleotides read TGTGCCAGTAGTACCCAGGGAGAGACCCAGTACTTC. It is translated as CASSTQGETQYF.

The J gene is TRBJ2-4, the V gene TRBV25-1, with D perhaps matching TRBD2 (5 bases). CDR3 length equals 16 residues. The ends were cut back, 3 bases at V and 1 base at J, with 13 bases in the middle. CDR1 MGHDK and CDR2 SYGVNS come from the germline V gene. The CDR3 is CASSDPRTGAKNIQYF. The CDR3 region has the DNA TGTGCCAGCAGTGATCCCCGGACGGGGGCCAAAAACATTCAGTACTTC. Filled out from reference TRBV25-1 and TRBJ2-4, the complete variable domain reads EADIYQTPRYLVIGTGKKITLECSQTMGHDKMYWYQQDPGMELHLIHYSYGVNSTEKGDLSSESTVSRIRTEHFPLTLESARPSHTSQYLCASSDPRTGAKNIQYFGAGTRLSVL.

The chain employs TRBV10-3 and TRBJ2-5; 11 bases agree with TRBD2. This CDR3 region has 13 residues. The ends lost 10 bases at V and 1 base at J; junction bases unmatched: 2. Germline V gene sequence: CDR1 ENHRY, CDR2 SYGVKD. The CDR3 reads CATGLAGQETQYF. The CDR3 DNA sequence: TGTGCCACCGGACTAGCGGGCCAAGAGACCCAGTACTTC.

Here the CDR3 reads CASSGPSRTGFHEQYF. The CDR3 region has the DNA TGTGCCAGCAGTGGTCCCTCGCGGACAGGGTTCCACGAGCAGTACTTC. The J gene is TRBJ2-7, the V gene TRBV28; 8 bases map to TRBD1. Germline loops: CDR1 MDHEN, CDR2 SYDVKM. J lost 5 bases, V lost 5 bases, and 14 bases had no gene match. CDR3 length equals 16 residues.

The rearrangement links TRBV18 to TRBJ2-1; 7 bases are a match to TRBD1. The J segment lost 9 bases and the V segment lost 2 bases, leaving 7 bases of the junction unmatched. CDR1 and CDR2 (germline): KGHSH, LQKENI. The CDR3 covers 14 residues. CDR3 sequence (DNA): TGTGCCAGCTCACCAGGGACAGTCCAGAGTGAGCAGTTCTTC. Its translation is CASSPGTVQSEQFF.

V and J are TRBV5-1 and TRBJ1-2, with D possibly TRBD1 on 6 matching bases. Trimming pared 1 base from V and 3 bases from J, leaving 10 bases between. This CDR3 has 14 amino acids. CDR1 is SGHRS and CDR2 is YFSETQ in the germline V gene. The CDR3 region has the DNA TGCGCCAGCAGCTTGCAGGGGCCCGACTATGGCTACACCTTC. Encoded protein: CASSLQGPDYGYTF.

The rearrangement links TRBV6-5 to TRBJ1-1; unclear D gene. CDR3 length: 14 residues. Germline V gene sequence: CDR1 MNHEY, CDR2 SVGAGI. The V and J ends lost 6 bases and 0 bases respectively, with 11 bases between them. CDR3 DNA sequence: TGTGCCAGCAGATCAGACTTTGTGAACACTGAAGCTTTCTTT. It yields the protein CASRSDFVNTEAFF.

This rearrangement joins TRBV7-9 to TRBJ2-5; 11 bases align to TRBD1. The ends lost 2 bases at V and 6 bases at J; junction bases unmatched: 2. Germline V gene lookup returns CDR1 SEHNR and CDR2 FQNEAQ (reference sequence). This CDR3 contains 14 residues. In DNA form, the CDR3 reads TGTGCCAGCAGCTTATGGGACAGGGGGAAGACCCAGTACTTC. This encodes CASSLWDRGKTQYF.

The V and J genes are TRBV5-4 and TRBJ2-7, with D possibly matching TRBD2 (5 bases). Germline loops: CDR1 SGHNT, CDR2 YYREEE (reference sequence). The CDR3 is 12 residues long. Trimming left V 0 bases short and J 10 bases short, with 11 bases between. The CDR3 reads CASSLDGGPQYF. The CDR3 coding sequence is TGTGCCAGCAGCTTGGATGGCGGGCCCCAGTACTTC.

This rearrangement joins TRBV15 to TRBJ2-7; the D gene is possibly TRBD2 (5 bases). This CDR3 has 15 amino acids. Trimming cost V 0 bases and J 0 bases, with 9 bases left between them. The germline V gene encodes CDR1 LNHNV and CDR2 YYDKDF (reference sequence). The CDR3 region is CATSRESGNSYEQYF. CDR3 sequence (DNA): TGTGCCACCAGCAGAGAGAGCGGAAACTCCTACGAGCAGTACTTC.

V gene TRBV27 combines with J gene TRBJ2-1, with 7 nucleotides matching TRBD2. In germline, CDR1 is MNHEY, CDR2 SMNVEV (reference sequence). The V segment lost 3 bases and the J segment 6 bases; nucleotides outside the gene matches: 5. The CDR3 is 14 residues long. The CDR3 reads CASSFWTSSNEQFF. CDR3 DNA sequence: TGTGCCAGCAGTTTCTGGACTAGTAGCAATGAGCAGTTCTTC.

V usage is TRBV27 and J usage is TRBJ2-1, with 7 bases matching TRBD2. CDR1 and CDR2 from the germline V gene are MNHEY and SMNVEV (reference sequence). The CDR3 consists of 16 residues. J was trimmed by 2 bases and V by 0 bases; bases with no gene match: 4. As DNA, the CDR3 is TGTGCCAGCAGTTTATCGGGCCGGGAGGCCTACAATGAGCAGTTCTTC. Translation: CASSLSGREAYNEQFF.

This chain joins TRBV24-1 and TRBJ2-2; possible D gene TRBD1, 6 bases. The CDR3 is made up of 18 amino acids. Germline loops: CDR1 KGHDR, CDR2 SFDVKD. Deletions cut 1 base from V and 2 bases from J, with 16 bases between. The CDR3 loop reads CATSDFEWTDRNTGELFF. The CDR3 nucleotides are TGTGCCACCAGTGATTTCGAGTGGACAGACAGAAACACCGGGGAGCTGTTTTTT.

This CDR3 reads CASSAPIYFEQYF. CDR3 in DNA: TGTGCCAGCAGTGCCCCAATATACTTCGAGCAGTACTTC. The chain has TRBV2 and TRBJ2-7; D not resolved. In germline, CDR1 is SNHLY, CDR2 FYNNEI. V was shortened by 4 bases and J by 6 bases, with 13 bases between the two germline ends. This CDR3 is built from 13 residues.

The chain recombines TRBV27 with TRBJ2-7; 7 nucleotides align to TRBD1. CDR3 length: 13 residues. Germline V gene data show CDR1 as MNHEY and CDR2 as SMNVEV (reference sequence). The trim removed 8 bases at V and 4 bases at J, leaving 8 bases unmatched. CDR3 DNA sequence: TGTGCCAGCGGAACAGGGGTATTGTACGAGCAGTACTTC. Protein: CASGTGVLYEQYF.

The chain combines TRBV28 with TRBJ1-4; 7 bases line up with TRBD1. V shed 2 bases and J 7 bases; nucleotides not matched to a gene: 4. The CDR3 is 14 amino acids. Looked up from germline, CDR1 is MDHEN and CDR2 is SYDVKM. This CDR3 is CASSLTGVGEKLFF. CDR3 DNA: TGTGCCAGCAGTTTAACAGGGGTGGGTGAAAAACTGTTTTTT.

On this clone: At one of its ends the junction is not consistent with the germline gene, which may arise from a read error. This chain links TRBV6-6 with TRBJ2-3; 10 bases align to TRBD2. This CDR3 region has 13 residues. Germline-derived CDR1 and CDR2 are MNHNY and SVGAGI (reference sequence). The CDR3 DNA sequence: TGTGCCAGCAGTTACCTTGAACTAGCGGGGAGTGAGTTT. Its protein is CASSYLELAGSEF.

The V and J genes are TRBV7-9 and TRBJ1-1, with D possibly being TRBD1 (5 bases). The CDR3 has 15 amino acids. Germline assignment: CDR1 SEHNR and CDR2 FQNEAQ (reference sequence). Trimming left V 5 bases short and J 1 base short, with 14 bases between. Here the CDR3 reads CASSPGPIPNTEAFF. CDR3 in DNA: TGTGCCAGCAGCCCAGGGCCAATTCCGAACACTGAAGCTTTCTTT.